This entry is about one TCR beta chain. Antigen: not known. This CDR3 contains 16 residues. Germline V lookup: CDR1 SGHTA, CDR2 FQGNSA. The V end was cut by 2 bases, the J end by 5 bases, with 15 bases between. This sample was included in a study of cytomegalovirus exposure and HLA in healthy donors. The overall study: An early release of data contained about 85 million unique TCRs, which came from HLA-typed donors.

Findings of the study overall: Later analysis associated a missense DCLRE1C variant with TCR beta V- and J-gene trimming.

Vbeta (60) and Jbeta (13) primers were used in the PCR. Sequencing was performed with immunoSEQ multiplex PCR; in TCRdb, only in-frame clones are kept and a portion is missing. The table has some 150,000 clones, approximately 85% seen once. The gene calls are TRBV7-2 and TRBJ2-2, with a weak D call TRBD2 (5 bases). The sequenced sample was PBMCs. The TCR was taken from a woman aged 45-65 years in good health and CMV-seropositive. CDR3 sequence (DNA): TGTGCCAGCAGCTTACGGCTACTAGAAAATACCGGGGAGCTGTTTTTT. It encodes CASSLRLLENTGELFF.